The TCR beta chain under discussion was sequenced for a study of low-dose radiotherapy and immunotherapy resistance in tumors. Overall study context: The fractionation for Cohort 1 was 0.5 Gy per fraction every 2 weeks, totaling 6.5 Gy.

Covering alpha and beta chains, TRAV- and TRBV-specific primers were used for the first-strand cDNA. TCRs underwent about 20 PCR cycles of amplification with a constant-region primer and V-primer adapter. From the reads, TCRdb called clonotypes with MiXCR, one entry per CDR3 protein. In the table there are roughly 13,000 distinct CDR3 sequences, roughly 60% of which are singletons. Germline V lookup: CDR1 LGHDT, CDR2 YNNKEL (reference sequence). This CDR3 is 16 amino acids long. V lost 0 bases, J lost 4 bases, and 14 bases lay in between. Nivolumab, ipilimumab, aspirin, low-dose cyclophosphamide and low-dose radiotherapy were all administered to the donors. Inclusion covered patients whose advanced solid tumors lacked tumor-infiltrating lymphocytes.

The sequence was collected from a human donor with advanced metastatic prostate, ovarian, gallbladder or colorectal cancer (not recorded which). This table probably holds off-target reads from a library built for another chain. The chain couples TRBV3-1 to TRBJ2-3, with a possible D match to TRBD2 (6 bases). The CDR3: CASSQDKGGPPDTQYF. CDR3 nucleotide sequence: TGTGCCAGCAGCCAAGATAAGGGAGGTCCGCCAGATACGCAGTATTTT.